A single sample gave rise to the 2 T cell receptor beta chains below, sequenced in a study of blood T cells in healthy people across ages. Combining a sample-barcoded 5' primer with a J-beta primer mix, a second PCR ran for roughly 6 to 12 cycles. A single record per CDR3 protein comes from TCRdb applying MiXCR to the 5' RACE reads. The sample yields over a million distinct CDR3 sequences, roughly 45% seen once. The source material was blood. These receptors came from a woman younger than 30 in good health.

The gene calls are TRBV20-1 and TRBJ1-5; possible D gene TRBD1, 6 bases. The germline CDR1 and CDR2 sequences are DFQATT and SNEGSKA (reference sequence). The CDR3 sequence is 13 residues long. The germline V and J ends were trimmed by 7 bases and 6 bases, with 16 bases remaining between them. Written as DNA, the CDR3 is TGCAGTGGTGGAGGGGGGGCCGGTCAGCCCCAGCATTTT. It specifies CSGGGGAGQPQHF.

The chain combines TRBV12-3 or TRBV12-4 with TRBJ2-5; 13 bases match TRBD2. Trimming removed 10 bases from V and 2 bases from J; junction bases left unmatched: 28. The CDR3 contains 22 residues. CDR3 nucleotide sequence: TGTGCCACCAACCTTGTACAGGGTTCAGCGTGGACTAGCGGGAGTGGGCAAGAGACCCAGTACTTC. Protein: CATNLVQGSAWTSGSGQETQYF.